These 16 T cell receptor beta chains came from one sample sequenced in a study of blood T cells in healthy people across ages. A second PCR, run for about 6 to 11 cycles, used a sample-barcoded 5' primer plus a J-beta primer mix. TCRdb used MiXCR to reprocess the 5' RACE reads, holding one entry per CDR3 protein. The data show over a million distinct CDR3 sequences, 42% seen once. Sequences were obtained from blood. The receptors here all came from a woman between 18 and 29 years old in good health.

The V call is TRBV10-3, the J call TRBJ2-7; 8 nucleotides line up with TRBD2. V gave up 1 base and J gave up 7 bases; unmatched junction bases: 9. The CDR3 contains 15 residues. Germline V gene data show CDR1 as ENHRY and CDR2 as SYGVKD. In nucleotides, the CDR3 is TGTGCCATCAGTGAGTTACTAGCGGACTACAATGAGCAGTACTTC. Protein product: CAISELLADYNEQYF.

This clonotype was seen more than once but under ten times. The chain is built from TRBV11-2 and TRBJ2-7, with no clear D. The CDR3 runs 14 residues. Germline lookup yields CDR1 SGHAT and CDR2 FQNNGV. V shed 5 bases and J shed 1 base, with 12 bases lying between them. In nucleotides, the CDR3 is TGTGCCAGCAGCCCGGCCCCAGGTTCCTACGAGCAGTACTTC. Translated, it gives CASSPAPGSYEQYF.

The chain has TRBV10-3 and TRBJ2-1; D gene uncertain. Germline V gene lookup returns CDR1 ENHRY and CDR2 SYGVKD. The V gene lost 3 bases and the J gene lost 7 bases, with 13 bases spanning the gap. The CDR3 is made up of 14 amino acids. The CDR3 nucleotides are TGTGCCATCAGTGATTTAGCCGTGGGGAATGAGCAGTTCTTC. As protein: CAISDLAVGNEQFF.

The sample holds many counts of this clonotype. The V gene is TRBV10-3, the J gene TRBJ1-5; D gene uncertain. V lost 4 bases and J lost 5, with 9 bases in between. The CDR3 is made up of 13 amino acids. Germline CDR1 is ENHRY and CDR2 is SYGVKD. CDR3 region: CAISGTTDQPQHF. CDR3 DNA sequence: TGTGCCATCAGTGGTACCACAGATCAGCCCCAGCATTTT.

This chain links TRBV7-9 with TRBJ1-5; D call uncertain. Germline CDR1 is SEHNR and CDR2 is FQNEAQ (reference sequence). Trimming removed 2 bases at V and 0 bases at J, with 8 bases between. This CDR3 has 15 residues. This CDR3 is CASSLTPSSNQPQHF. CDR3 bases: TGTGCCAGCAGCTTAACCCCTAGTAGCAATCAGCCCCAGCATTTT.

This clonotype has just one count. This chain joins TRBV7-9 and TRBJ2-7, with D maybe TRBD2 (5 bases). V gave up 5 bases and J gave up 0 bases, with 17 bases separating them. The CDR3 spans 16 residues. The V gene's germline CDR1 is SEHNR and CDR2 FQNEAQ (reference sequence). Here the CDR3 reads CASSPGSGVASYEQYF. CDR3 coding DNA: TGTGCCAGCAGCCCCGGTTCCGGGGTGGCCTCCTACGAGCAGTACTTC.

This rearrangement joins TRBV6-6 to TRBJ2-3; D tentatively reads TRBD1 or TRBD2 (5 bases each). The CDR3 runs 13 residues. Germline CDR1 is MNHNY and CDR2 is SVGAGI (reference sequence). Trimming took off 5 bases at V and 4 bases at J, with 10 bases between the two ends. The CDR3, as DNA: TGTGCCAGCAGTACCGGGACCCCAGATACGCAGTATTTT. Its protein product is CASSTGTPDTQYF.

The V call is TRBV29-1, the J call TRBJ2-3; 9 positions match TRBD2. This CDR3 is built from 15 residues. V dropped 4 bases and J dropped 0; count of bases not matched to a gene: 5. Germline V gives CDR1 SQVTM, CDR2 ANQGSEA. CDR3 in amino acids: CSVVGGRASTDTQYF. In DNA form, the CDR3 reads TGCAGCGTTGTTGGCGGGAGGGCCAGCACAGATACGCAGTATTTT.

This clonotype was found a few times. The J gene is TRBJ1-2, the V gene TRBV9; D is possibly TRBD1 (5 bases). Trimming took off 3 bases at V and 8 bases at J, with 11 bases between the two ends. The CDR3 sequence is 12 residues long. Germline V CDR1 and CDR2: SGDLS, YYNGEE. The CDR3 sequence is CASSGRDPGYTF. The CDR3 DNA sequence: TGTGCCAGCAGCGGCAGGGATCCGGGCTACACCTTC.

This clonotype was detected only a few times. This chain's CDR3 is CASSYREMGQLAYEQYF. The CDR3 DNA is TGTGCCAGCAGTTACCGGGAAATGGGACAGTTGGCCTACGAGCAGTACTTC. This chain links TRBV6-6 with TRBJ2-7; 7 bases fit TRBD1. This CDR3 contains 17 residues. J was trimmed by 2 bases and V by 2 bases; bases with no gene match: 12. The germline gives CDR1 MNHNY, CDR2 SVGAGI (reference sequence).

This clonotype was seen more than once but under ten times. The gene calls are TRBV5-1 and TRBJ1-1; D gene ambiguous. V lost 0 bases and J 5 bases, leaving 11 bases between the germline ends. CDR1 and CDR2 (germline): SGHRS, YFSETQ. The CDR3 has 14 residues. CDR3 DNA sequence: TGCGCCAGCAGCTTGGCCGAAGGGTGGACTGAAGCTTTCTTT. Translating it yields CASSLAEGWTEAFF. The variable domain in full, completed from reference TRBV5-1 and TRBJ1-1, reads KAGVTQTPRYLIKTRGQQVTLSCSPISGHRSVSWYQQTPGQGLQFLFEYFSETQRNKGNFPGRFSGRQFSNSRSEMNVSTLELGDSALYLCASSLAEGWTEAFFGQGTRLTVV.

The V and J genes are TRBV14 and TRBJ2-7; 10 positions match TRBD1. This CDR3 is 16 amino acids long. Germline trimming cut 1 base from V and 6 bases from J; bases unmatched to any gene: 9. Germline CDR1 reads SGHDN; CDR2 reads FVKESK. The CDR3 reads CASSQGDRGRLGEQYF. The CDR3 region has the DNA TGTGCCAGCAGCCAAGGTGACAGGGGGCGGCTGGGCGAGCAGTACTTC.

This clonotype was seen a few times. This chain connects TRBV5-1 to TRBJ1-5; D ambiguous. CDR3 size: 15 residues. V was cut by 0 bases and J by 3 bases, with 10 bases left in between. Germline values: CDR1 SGHRS, CDR2 YFSETQ. CDR3 DNA sequence: TGCGCCAGCAGCTTGGGGCACGGATACAATCAGCCCCAGCATTTT. Amino acid sequence: CASSLGHGYNQPQHF.

In DNA, the CDR3 is TGTGCCAGCAGCTCCTCGGAGTCTTTCGCTGAAGCTTTCTTT. Translation: CASSSSESFAEAFF. V usage is TRBV28 and J usage is TRBJ1-1; no clear D. The CDR3 is 14 amino acids. CDR1 is MDHEN and CDR2 is SYDVKM in the germline V gene. V lost 6 bases and J 6 bases, leaving 17 bases between the germline ends.

This clonotype was found a few times. The chain employs TRBV14 and TRBJ2-3; 12 bases line up with TRBD2. CDR3 length: 17 residues. J lost 5 bases, V lost 1 base, and 7 bases had no gene match. Germline CDR1 and CDR2: SGHDN and FVKESK. CDR3 in amino acids: CASSQGRLAGDRDTQYF. Here the CDR3 DNA reads TGTGCCAGCAGCCAAGGCAGACTAGCGGGAGATCGAGATACGCAGTATTTT. Based on the CDR3 plus reference TRBV14 and TRBJ2-3, the full variable domain is EAGVTQFPSHSVIEKGQTVTLRCDPISGHDNLYWYRRVMGKEIKFLLHFVKESKQDESGMPNNRFLAERTGGTYSTLKVQPAELEDSGVYFCASSQGRLAGDRDTQYFGPGTRLTVL.

This clonotype came up a few times. The chain joins TRBV28 to TRBJ1-5; 9 positions agree with TRBD1. J was trimmed by 5 bases and V by 7 bases; bases with no gene match: 9. Germline V CDR1 and CDR2: MDHEN, SYDVKM. This CDR3 spans 15 amino acids. CDR3 protein: CASTKTGGVYQPQHF. Written as DNA, the CDR3 is TGTGCCAGCACCAAGACAGGGGGTGTTTATCAGCCCCAGCATTTT.